The present T cell receptor beta chain was sequenced within a study of cytomegalovirus exposure and HLA in healthy donors. The wider study: Drawn from HLA-typed donors, some 80 million unique TCRs were held in an early data release. General study findings and limits: As a later analysis showed, a missense DCLRE1C variant was linked to trimming of TCR beta V- and J-genes. Reports credit the classifier with highly specific, highly sensitive diagnosis of cytomegalovirus status. Specific recognition of CMV antigens was confirmed in vitro for a few chains (all CMV-associated).

The PCR contained 60 Vbeta and 13 Jbeta primers. Here immunoSEQ multiplex PCR was the method, and the copy in TCRdb shows in-frame clones only, minus some. Of roughly 180,000 clones listed, over 65% were seen once; the top ten hold roughly 0.82%. Turning to this clone: The antigen is not known.

This CDR3 comprises 14 residues. V dropped 4 bases and J dropped 2 bases, with 11 bases sitting between them. CDR1 is SEHNR and CDR2 is FQNEAQ in the germline V gene (reference sequence). Sequences were obtained from PBMCs. This TCR came from a female donor in good health and CMV-seronegative. This rearrangement joins TRBV7-9 to TRBJ1-1, with D possibly TRBD1 on 6 matching bases. The CDR3, as DNA: TGTGCCAGCAGCTACGCACAGGGCAACACTGAAGCTTTCTTT. Amino acid sequence: CASSYAQGNTEAFF.